A selection of T cell receptor beta chains follows, all from one sample in a study of cytomegalovirus exposure and HLA in healthy donors. Here immunoSEQ multiplex PCR was the method, and the copy in TCRdb shows in-frame clones only, minus some. The sample shows 100,000 to 150,000 clones, about 83% of them seen only once. Sequencing was performed on PBMCs. The receptors come from a woman between 40 and 55 years old in good health and CMV-seropositive. CDR3s include the opening cysteine and the closing phenylalanine or tryptophan. Each record gives: D gene, clone size, J gene, V gene, CDR3 protein, CDR3 DNA. The D gene is left open where the match is weak. Clone size appears in some rows only: once, few, many, or a class for an expanded clone.

TRBD1 | - | TRBJ1-1 | TRBV5-4 | CASSLTGGYTEAFF | TGTGCCAGCAGCCTGACAGGGGGGTACACCGAAGCTTTCTTT
- | - | TRBJ2-7 | TRBV5-6 | CASSSIGGLPYEQYF | TGTGCCAGCAGCTCCATCGGGGGACTCCCCTACGAGCAGTACTTC
- | - | TRBJ2-7 | TRBV30 | CACSGSSYEQYF | TGTGCCTGTAGCGGTAGCTCCTACGAGCAGTACTTC
TRBD2 | - | TRBJ2-7 | TRBV4-3 | CASSQGGRDYEQYF | TGCGCCAGCAGCCAAGGAGGGAGGGATTACGAGCAGTACTTC
- | - | TRBJ1-2 | TRBV7-9 | CASSHKNPYGYTF | TGTGCCAGCAGCCACAAGAACCCCTATGGCTACACCTTC
- | - | TRBJ1-1 | TRBV30 | CAWKRGNTEAFF | TGTGCCTGGAAGAGAGGGAACACTGAAGCTTTCTTT
TRBD2 | - | TRBJ2-7 | TRBV7-3 | CASSLIMGLAGGPIFYEQYF | TGTGCCAGCAGCTTAATTATGGGTCTAGCGGGAGGGCCTATTTTCTACGAGCAGTACTTC
- | - | TRBJ1-3 | TRBV19 | CASREQGFGSGNTIYF | TGTGCCAGTAGGGAACAGGGTTTCGGTTCTGGAAACACCATATATTTT
TRBD2 | - | TRBJ2-1 | TRBV9 | CASSDGTSVDNEQFF | TGTGCCAGCAGCGACGGGACTAGCGTCGACAATGAGCAGTTCTTC
TRBD1 | - | TRBJ2-2 | TRBV5-1 | CASSLGGTANTGELFF | TGCGCCAGCAGCTTGGGAGGGACAGCGAACACCGGGGAGCTGTTTTTT
TRBD1 | - | TRBJ2-1 | TRBV29-1 | CSVEYTSGQGLFF | TGCAGCGTTGAATACACTTCGGGACAGGGGTTGTTCTTC
- | - | TRBJ2-1 | TRBV5-1 | CASSRGTGLPAVF | TGCGCCAGCAGCAGGGGCACGGGACTCCCGGCCGTCTTC
TRBD1 | - | TRBJ2-1 | TRBV13 | CASRKGGTGRNEQFF | TGTGCCAGCAGGAAGGGTGGGACAGGGAGGAATGAGCAGTTCTTC
- | - | TRBJ2-3 | TRBV28 | CASSPQQGIASDTQYF | TGTGCCAGCAGTCCACAACAGGGTATTGCATCAGATACGCAGTATTTT
- | - | TRBJ2-1 | TRBV15 | CATSRDYEQFF | TGTGCCACCAGCAGAGACTATGAGCAGTTCTTC
- | - | TRBJ2-7 | TRBV5-1 | CASSPRDSVYEQYF | TGCGCCAGCAGCCCCCGCGATTCCGTCTACGAGCAGTACTTC
TRBD1 | - | TRBJ1-1 | TRBV29-1 | CSVVGFRGVNTEAFF | TGCAGCGTTGTAGGCTTCAGGGGGGTGAACACTGAAGCTTTCTTT
- | - | TRBJ2-2 | TRBV28 | CASSYGTGELFF | TGTGCCAGCAGCTACGGGACCGGGGAGCTGTTTTTT
- | - | TRBJ2-2 | TRBV9 | CASSESGQFGGELFF | TGTGCCAGCAGCGAAAGCGGACAGTTCGGCGGGGAGCTGTTTTTT
TRBD1 | - | TRBJ2-5 | TRBV9 | CASSDGTGEETQYF | TGTGCCAGCAGCGACGGGACAGGGGAAGAGACCCAGTACTTC
TRBD2 | - | TRBJ2-5 | TRBV10-2 | CASQGGRAPETQYF | TGCGCCAGCCAGGGCGGGAGGGCCCCGGAGACCCAGTACTTC
- | few | TRBJ2-5 | TRBV30 | CAWSGQIQETQYF | TGTGCCTGGAGTGGGCAGATTCAAGAGACCCAGTACTTC
- | - | TRBJ2-5 | TRBV5-5 | CASSQTGGRWAVETQYF | TGTGCCAGCAGCCAAACTGGGGGGAGATGGGCCGTGGAGACCCAGTACTTC
TRBD2 | - | TRBJ2-2 | TRBV4-2 | CASSHPRDKTSGRFTGELFF | TGTGCCAGCAGCCACCCCCGGGATAAGACTAGCGGTCGCTTTACCGGGGAGCTGTTTTTT
- | - | TRBJ2-2 | TRBV4-3 | CASSQDGPDDDTGELFF | TGCGCCAGCAGCCAAGATGGGCCAGATGACGACACCGGGGAGCTGTTTTTT
TRBD1 | - | TRBJ1-5 | TRBV28 | CASRGTGTGGDSNQPQHF | TGTGCCAGCAGGGGAACTGGGACAGGGGGAGATAGCAATCAGCCCCAGCATTTT
- | - | TRBJ2-3 | TRBV11-2 | CASSLRIPAAEYSTDTQYF | TGTGCCAGCAGCTTGAGAATTCCCGCCGCCGAATATAGCACAGATACGCAGTATTTT
- | - | TRBJ2-7 | TRBV9 | CASSPQESYEQYF | TGTGCCAGCAGCCCTCAGGAATCCTACGAGCAGTACTTC
- | once | TRBJ2-1 | TRBV7-3 | CASGTGSEQFF | TGTGCCAGCGGAACGGGATCTGAGCAGTTCTTC
TRBD1 | - | TRBJ1-2 | TRBV4-2 | CASSQDIVGQGVKFGYTF | TGTGCCAGCAGCCAAGATATTGTGGGACAGGGGGTAAAATTTGGCTACACCTTC
- | - | TRBJ1-5 | TRBV6-1 | CASRDIQPQHF | TGTGCCAGCCGGGACATTCAGCCCCAGCATTTT
- | - | TRBJ1-1 | TRBV12-5 | CASGLGQQNTEAFF | TGTGCTAGTGGTTTGGGACAACAGAACACTGAAGCTTTCTTT
TRBD1 | - | TRBJ1-2 | TRBV6-1 | CASSEDGQGAGGYTF | TGTGCCAGCAGTGAAGACGGACAGGGGGCTGGTGGCTACACCTTC
TRBD2 | - | TRBJ2-7 | TRBV28 | CASSRGGLENEQYF | TGTGCCAGCAGCCGGGGGGGACTAGAGAACGAGCAGTACTTC
TRBD1 | - | TRBJ2-7 | TRBV10-3 | CAISPGQGNEQYF | TGTGCCATCAGTCCGGGACAGGGGAACGAGCAGTACTTC
- | - | TRBJ2-5 | TRBV19 | CASTSGETQYF | TGTGCCAGTACTTCCGGAGAGACCCAGTACTTC
TRBD2 | - | TRBJ2-2 | TRBV30 | CAWRGLAGGRTGELFF | TGTGCCTGGAGGGGACTAGCGGGAGGAAGAACCGGGGAGCTGTTTTTT
- | - | TRBJ1-2 | TRBV2 | CASKIEGYGYTF | TGTGCCAGCAAAATTGAGGGCTATGGCTACACCTTC
- | - | TRBJ2-5 | TRBV27 | CASSSIREETQYF | TGTGCCAGCAGTTCGATACGAGAAGAGACCCAGTACTTC
- | - | TRBJ2-7 | TRBV30 | CAWSANYEQYF | TGTGCCTGGAGCGCGAATTACGAGCAGTACTTC
TRBD2 | - | TRBJ2-7 | TRBV4-2 | CASSGSGRAGQYF | TGTGCCAGCAGTGGTAGCGGGAGGGCAGGGCAGTACTTC
TRBD2 | - | TRBJ2-2 | TRBV28 | CASENWGLAGVAGELFF | TGTGCCAGCGAAAACTGGGGACTAGCGGGAGTCGCCGGGGAGCTGTTTTTT
- | - | TRBJ2-1 | TRBV5-1 | CASSFDALDSSYNEQFF | TGCGCCAGCAGCTTTGATGCATTGGACAGCTCCTACAATGAGCAGTTCTTC
- | - | TRBJ2-1 | TRBV18 | CASSPGGLSSYNEQFF | TGTGCCAGCTCACCGGGGGGATTAAGCTCCTACAATGAGCAGTTCTTC
- | - | TRBJ1-1 | TRBV30 | CAWSLRRGTEAFF | TGTGCCTGGAGTTTACGGAGGGGCACTGAAGCTTTCTTT
- | - | TRBJ2-3 | TRBV7-6 | CASSLGLRGRGADTQYF | TGTGCCAGCAGCTTAGGGCTGAGGGGGAGAGGAGCAGATACGCAGTATTTT